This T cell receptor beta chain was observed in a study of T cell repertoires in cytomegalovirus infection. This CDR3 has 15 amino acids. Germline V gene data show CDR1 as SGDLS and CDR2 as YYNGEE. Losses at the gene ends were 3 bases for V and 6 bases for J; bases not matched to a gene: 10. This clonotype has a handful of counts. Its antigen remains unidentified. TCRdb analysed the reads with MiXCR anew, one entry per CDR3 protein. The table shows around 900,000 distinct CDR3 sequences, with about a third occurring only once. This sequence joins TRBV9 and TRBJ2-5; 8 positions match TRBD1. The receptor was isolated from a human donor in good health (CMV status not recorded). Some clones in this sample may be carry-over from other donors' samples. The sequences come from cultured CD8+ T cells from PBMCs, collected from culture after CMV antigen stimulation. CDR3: CASSGNRGSLKTQYF. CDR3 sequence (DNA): TGTGCCAGCAGCGGAAACAGGGGGAGTCTAAAGACCCAGTACTTC. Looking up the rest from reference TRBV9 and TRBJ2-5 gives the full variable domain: DSGVTQTPKHLITATGQRVTLRCSPRSGDLSVYWYQQSLDQGLQFLIQYYNGEERAKGNILERFSAQQFPDLHSELNLSSLELGDSALYFCASSGNRGSLKTQYFGPGTRLLVL.